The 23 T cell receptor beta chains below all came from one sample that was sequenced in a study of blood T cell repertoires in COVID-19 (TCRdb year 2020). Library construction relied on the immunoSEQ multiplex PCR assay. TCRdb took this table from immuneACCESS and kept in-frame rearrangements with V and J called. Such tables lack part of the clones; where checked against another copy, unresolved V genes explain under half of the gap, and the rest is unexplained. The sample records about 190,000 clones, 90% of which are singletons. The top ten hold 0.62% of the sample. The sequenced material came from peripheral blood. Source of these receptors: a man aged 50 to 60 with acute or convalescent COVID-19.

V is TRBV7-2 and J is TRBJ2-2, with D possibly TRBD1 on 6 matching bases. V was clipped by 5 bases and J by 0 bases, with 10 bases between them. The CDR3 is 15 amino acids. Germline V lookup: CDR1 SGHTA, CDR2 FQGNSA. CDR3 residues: CASSPDRTNTGELFF. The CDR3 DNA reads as TGTGCCAGCAGCCCGGACAGAACGAACACCGGGGAGCTGTTTTTT.

The CDR3: CASSPPGNNGYTF. The CDR3, as DNA: TGTGCCAGCAGCCCCCCGGGAAATAATGGCTACACCTTC. The J gene is TRBJ1-2, the V gene TRBV7-9; no clear D. Trimming cost V 5 bases and J 6 bases, with 13 bases left between them. Per the germline V gene, CDR1 is SEHNR and CDR2 is FQNEAQ (reference sequence). The CDR3 sequence is 13 residues long.

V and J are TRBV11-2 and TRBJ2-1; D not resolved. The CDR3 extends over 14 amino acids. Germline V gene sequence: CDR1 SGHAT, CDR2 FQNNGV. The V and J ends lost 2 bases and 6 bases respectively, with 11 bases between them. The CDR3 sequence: CASSLSVVLNEQFF. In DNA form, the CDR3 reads TGTGCCAGCAGCTTATCGGTAGTCCTCAATGAGCAGTTCTTC.

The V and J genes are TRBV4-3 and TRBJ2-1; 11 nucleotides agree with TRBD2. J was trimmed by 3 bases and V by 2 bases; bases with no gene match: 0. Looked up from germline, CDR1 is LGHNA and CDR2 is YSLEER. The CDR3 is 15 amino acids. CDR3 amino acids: CASSQLAGGYNEQFF. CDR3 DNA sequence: TGCGCCAGCAGCCAACTAGCGGGGGGCTACAATGAGCAGTTCTTC.

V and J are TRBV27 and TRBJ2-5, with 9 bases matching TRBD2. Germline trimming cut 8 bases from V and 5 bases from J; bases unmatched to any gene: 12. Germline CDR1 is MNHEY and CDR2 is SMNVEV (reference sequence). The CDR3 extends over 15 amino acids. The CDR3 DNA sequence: TGTGCCAGCGGTCCCTTAGCGGGGGCTGGGGAGACCCAGTACTTC. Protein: CASGPLAGAGETQYF.

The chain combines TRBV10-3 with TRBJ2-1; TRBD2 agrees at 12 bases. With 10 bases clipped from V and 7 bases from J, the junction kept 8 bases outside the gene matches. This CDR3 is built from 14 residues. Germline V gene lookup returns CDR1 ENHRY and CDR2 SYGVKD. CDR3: CATALAGGLNEQFF. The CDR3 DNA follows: TGTGCCACCGCCCTAGCGGGGGGGCTTAATGAGCAGTTCTTC.

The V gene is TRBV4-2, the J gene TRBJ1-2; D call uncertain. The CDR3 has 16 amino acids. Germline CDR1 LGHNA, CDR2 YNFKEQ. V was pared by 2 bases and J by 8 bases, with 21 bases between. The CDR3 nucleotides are TGTGCCAGCAGCCAACTTCCGTCTACGACGCTGCGGGGCTACACCTTC. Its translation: CASSQLPSTTLRGYTF.

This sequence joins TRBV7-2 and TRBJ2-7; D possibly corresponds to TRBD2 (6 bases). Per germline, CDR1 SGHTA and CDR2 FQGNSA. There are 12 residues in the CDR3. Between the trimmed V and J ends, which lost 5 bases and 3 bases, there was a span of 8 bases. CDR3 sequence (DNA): TGTGCCAGCAGCCGGGGGTTCTACGAGCAGTACTTC. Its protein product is CASSRGFYEQYF.

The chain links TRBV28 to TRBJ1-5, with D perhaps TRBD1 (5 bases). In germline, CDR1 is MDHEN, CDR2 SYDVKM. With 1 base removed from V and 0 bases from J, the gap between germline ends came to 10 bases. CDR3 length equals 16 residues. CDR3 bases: TGTGCCAGCAGTTTATTTTGGGGGGATAGCAATCAGCCCCAGCATTTT. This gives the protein CASSLFWGDSNQPQHF.

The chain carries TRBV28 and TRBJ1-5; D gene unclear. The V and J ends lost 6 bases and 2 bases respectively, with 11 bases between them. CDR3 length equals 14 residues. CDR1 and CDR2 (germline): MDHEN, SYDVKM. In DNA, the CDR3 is TGTGCCAGCAGACATCTAGCTGGCAATCAGCCCCAGCATTTT. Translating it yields CASRHLAGNQPQHF.

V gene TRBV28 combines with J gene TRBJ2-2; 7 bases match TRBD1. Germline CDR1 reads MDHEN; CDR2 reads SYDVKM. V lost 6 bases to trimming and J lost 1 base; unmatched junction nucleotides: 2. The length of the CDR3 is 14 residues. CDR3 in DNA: TGTGCCAGCAGAAGGGGGCGGAACACCGGGGAGCTGTTTTTT. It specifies CASRRGRNTGELFF.

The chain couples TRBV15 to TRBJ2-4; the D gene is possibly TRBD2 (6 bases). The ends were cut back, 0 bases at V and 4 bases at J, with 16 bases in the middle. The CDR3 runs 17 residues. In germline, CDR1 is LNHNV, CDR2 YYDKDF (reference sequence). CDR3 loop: CATSRDRIGAGKNIQYF. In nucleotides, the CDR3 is TGTGCCACCAGCAGAGATCGGATTGGGGCGGGGAAAAACATTCAGTACTTC.

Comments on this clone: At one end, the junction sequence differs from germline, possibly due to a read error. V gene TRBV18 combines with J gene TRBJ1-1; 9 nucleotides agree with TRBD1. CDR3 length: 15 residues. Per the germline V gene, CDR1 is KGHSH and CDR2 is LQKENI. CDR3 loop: CASSPQGALNTEAFF. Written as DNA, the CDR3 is TGTGCCAGCTCCCCACAGGGGGCCTTGAACACTGAAGCTTTCTTT.

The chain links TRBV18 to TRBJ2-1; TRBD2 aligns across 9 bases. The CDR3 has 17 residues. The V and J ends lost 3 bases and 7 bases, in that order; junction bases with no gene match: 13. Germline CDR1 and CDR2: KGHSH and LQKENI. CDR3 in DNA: TGTGCCAGCTCACCGCCAAAGACTAGCGGATTAAGAAATGAGCAGTTCTTC. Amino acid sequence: CASSPPKTSGLRNEQFF.

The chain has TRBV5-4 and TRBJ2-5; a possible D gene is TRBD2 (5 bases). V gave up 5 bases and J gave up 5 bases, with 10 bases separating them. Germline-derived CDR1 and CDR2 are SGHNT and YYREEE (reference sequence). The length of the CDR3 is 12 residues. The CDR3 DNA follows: TGTGCCAGCAGTTTCGGGGTGGAGACCCAGTACTTC. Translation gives CASSFGVETQYF.

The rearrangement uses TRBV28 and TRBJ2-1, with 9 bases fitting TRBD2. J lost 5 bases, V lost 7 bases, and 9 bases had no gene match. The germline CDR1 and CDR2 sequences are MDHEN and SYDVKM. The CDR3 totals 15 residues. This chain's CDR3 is CASTGLAGVDNEQFF. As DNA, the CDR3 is TGTGCCAGCACCGGATTAGCGGGAGTAGACAATGAGCAGTTCTTC.

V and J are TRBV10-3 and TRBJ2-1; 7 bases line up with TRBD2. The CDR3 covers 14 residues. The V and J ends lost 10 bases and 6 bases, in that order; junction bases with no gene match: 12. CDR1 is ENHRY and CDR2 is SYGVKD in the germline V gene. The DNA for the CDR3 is TGTGCCACCTGCCCGGGTAGCGGGTCCAATGAGCAGTTCTTC. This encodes CATCPGSGSNEQFF.

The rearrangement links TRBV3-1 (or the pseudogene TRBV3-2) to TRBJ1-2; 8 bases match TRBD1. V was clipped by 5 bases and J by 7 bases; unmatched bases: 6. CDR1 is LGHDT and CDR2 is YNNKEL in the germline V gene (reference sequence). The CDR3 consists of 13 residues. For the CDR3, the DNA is TGTGCCAGCAGCGATTCAGGGGGCATTGGCTACACCTTC. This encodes CASSDSGGIGYTF.

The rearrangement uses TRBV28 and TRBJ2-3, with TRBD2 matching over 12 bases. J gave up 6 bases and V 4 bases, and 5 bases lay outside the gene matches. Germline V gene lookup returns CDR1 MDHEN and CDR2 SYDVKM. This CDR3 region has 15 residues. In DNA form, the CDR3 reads TGTGCCAGCAGTTCCCCGCTAGCGGGAGGGGATACGCAGTATTTT. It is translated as CASSSPLAGGDTQYF.

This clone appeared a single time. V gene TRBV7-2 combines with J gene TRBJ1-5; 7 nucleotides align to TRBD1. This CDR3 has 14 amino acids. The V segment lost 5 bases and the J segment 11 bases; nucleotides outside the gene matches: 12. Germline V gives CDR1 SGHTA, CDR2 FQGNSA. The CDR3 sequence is CASSQGTNQGAQHF. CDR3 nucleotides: TGTGCCAGCAGCCAAGGGACGAATCAGGGGGCCCAGCATTTT.

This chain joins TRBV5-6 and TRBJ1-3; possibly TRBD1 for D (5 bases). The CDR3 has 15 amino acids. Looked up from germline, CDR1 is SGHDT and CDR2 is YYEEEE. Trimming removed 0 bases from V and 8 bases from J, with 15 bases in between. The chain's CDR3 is CASSLGPAGGDTIYF. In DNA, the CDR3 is TGTGCCAGCAGCTTGGGTCCGGCCGGAGGGGACACCATATATTTT.

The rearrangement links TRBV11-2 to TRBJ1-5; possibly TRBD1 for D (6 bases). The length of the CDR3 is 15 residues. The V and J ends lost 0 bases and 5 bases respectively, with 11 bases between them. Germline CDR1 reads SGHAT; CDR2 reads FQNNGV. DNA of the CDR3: TGTGCCAGCAGCTTAGAGACAGGACCAGATCAGCCCCAGCATTTT. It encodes CASSLETGPDQPQHF.

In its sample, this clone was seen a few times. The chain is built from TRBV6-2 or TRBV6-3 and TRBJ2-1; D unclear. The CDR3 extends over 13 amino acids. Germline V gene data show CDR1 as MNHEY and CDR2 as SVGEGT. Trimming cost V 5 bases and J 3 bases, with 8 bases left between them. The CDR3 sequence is CASSPTSYNEQFF. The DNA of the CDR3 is TGTGCCAGCAGTCCCACAAGCTACAATGAGCAGTTCTTC.